The next 9 T cell receptor beta chains were all read from a single sample in a study of human T cells and chemical hapten exposure. TCRdb re-called the RACE reads through MiXCR, storing one row per CDR3 protein. The sample holds approximately 25,000 distinct CDR3 sequences; roughly a tenth are singletons and the top ten take roughly 7.1%. Time point described: patch test 2, 6 weeks after DPC sensitization. Treatment described: therapeutic diphenylcyclopropenone sensitization with weekly scalp DPC. Sequences were derived from whole blood, sampled in connection with sensitization to the hapten diphenylcyclopropenone (DPC). The receptors were gathered from a man aged 25-40 years with alopecia areata. Some clones in this sample may be carry-over from other donors' samples.

The J gene is TRBJ2-1, the V gene TRBV30; 10 nucleotides align to TRBD2. Germline assignment: CDR1 GTSNPN and CDR2 SVGIG (reference sequence). This CDR3 is 15 amino acids long. V lost 5 bases to trimming and J lost 5 bases; unmatched junction nucleotides: 9. In DNA, the CDR3 is TGTGCCTGGCACCCGGGACTAGCGACCAACAATGAGCAGTTCTTC. Translating it yields CAWHPGLATNNEQFF.

A note on this clonotype: This may arise from a read error, as a much more abundant clone is one base away. The rearrangement joins TRBV27 to TRBJ2-1; weak D call: TRBD1 (5 bases). The CDR3 sequence is 17 residues long. V lost 6 bases and J 3 bases, leaving 21 bases between the germline ends. Germline assignment: CDR1 MNHEY and CDR2 SMNVEV (reference sequence). This chain's CDR3 is CASSRQGEYYNYNEQFF. As DNA, the CDR3 is TGTGCCAGCAGCAGGCAAGGGGAATACTACAACTACAATGAGCAGTTCTTC.

The sample holds many counts of this clonotype. The V and J genes are TRBV27 and TRBJ2-5; 7 bases are shared with TRBD2. This CDR3 spans 16 amino acids. Trimming took 2 bases from V and 0 from J; bases not matched to a gene: 6. Germline CDR1 is MNHEY and CDR2 is SMNVEV (reference sequence). CDR3 loop: CASSLAGASYQETQYF. For the CDR3, the DNA is TGTGCCAGCAGTTTAGCGGGAGCCTCCTACCAAGAGACCCAGTACTTC.

This clonotype was detected only a few times. V is TRBV7-6 and J is TRBJ2-1; perhaps TRBD2 as D (5 bases). Germline V CDR1 and CDR2: SGHVS, FNYEAQ. V lost 1 base and J lost 5, with 18 bases in between. This CDR3 is 17 amino acids long. CDR3 sequence (DNA): TGTGCCAGCAGCTTAGTCCGGGCGGGTCTTCGAAACAATGAGCAGTTCTTC. Translating it yields CASSLVRAGLRNNEQFF.

This clonotype was detected many times. V and J are TRBV29-1 and TRBJ1-2; D perhaps matches TRBD1 (6 bases). V lost 1 base to trimming and J lost 0 bases, with 9 bases between them. Germline CDR1 and CDR2: SQVTM and ANQGSEA. The CDR3 runs to 14 residues. The CDR3 loop reads CSVEGGPANYGYTF. The CDR3 DNA reads TGCAGCGTTGAAGGGGGGCCTGCTAACTATGGCTACACCTTC.

Ten or more counts support this clonotype. V is TRBV7-8 and J is TRBJ1-1; TRBD1 aligns across 11 bases. This CDR3 is 16 amino acids long. V trimming: 1 base; J trimming: 4 bases; junction bases outside the gene matches: 5. Germline lookup yields CDR1 SGHVS and CDR2 FQNEAQ. The CDR3 bases are TGTGCCAGCAGCTTAGTGACCGGGACAGGGGGCACTGAAGCTTTCTTT. This encodes CASSLVTGTGGTEAFF.

This clonotype has a handful of counts. V gene TRBV29-1 combines with J gene TRBJ2-3, with D hard to call. The germline V gene has CDR1 SQVTM and CDR2 ANQGSEA. The CDR3 has 13 amino acids. Between the trimmed V and J ends, which lost 7 bases and 2 bases, there was a span of 13 bases. The CDR3 DNA follows: TGCAGCGCCATCCCGTCAGACACAGATACGCAGTATTTT. This sequence encodes CSAIPSDTDTQYF.

This chain uses TRBV12-3 or TRBV12-4 with TRBJ2-1; D perhaps matches TRBD1 (5 bases). This CDR3 spans 15 amino acids. Deletions cut 1 base from V and 8 bases from J, with 15 bases between. The CDR3 loop is CASSLGAKGPYEQFF. CDR3 nucleotides: TGTGCCAGCAGTTTAGGGGCGAAGGGGCCTTATGAGCAGTTCTTC.

The CDR3 sequence is CASSLEGYEQYF. The DNA for the CDR3 is TGCGCCAGCAGCTTGGAGGGCTACGAGCAGTACTTC. The chain employs TRBV5-1 and TRBJ2-7, with D unclear. Germline V gene data show CDR1 as SGHRS and CDR2 as YFSETQ. V was pared by 0 bases and J by 3 bases, with 4 bases between. The CDR3 sequence is 12 residues long.